This is a list of T cell receptor beta chains from one sample in a study of cytomegalovirus exposure and HLA in healthy donors. TCRdb's table, derived via immunoSEQ multiplex PCR, lists solely in-frame clones and lacks some. Here the sample spans under 150,000 clones, around four fifths being singletons. Sample: PBMCs. These receptors all come from a boy aged 5-17 years in good health and CMV-seronegative. Each CDR3 is given with its conserved first and last residue. Each record gives: clone size, J gene, V gene, D gene, CDR3 protein, CDR3 DNA. D genes are given only for firm matches. Expanded clones get a size class; other rows say once, few or many, or leave the size out.

abundance: NA
j_gene: TRBJ2-1
v_gene: TRBV4-1
d_gene: NA
CDR3aa: CASSQEPGVLSYNEQFF
CDR3nt: TGCGCCAGCAGCCAAGAGCCGGGGGTTCTCTCCTACAATGAGCAGTTCTTC

abundance: NA
j_gene: TRBJ1-2
v_gene: TRBV30
d_gene: TRBD1
CDR3aa: CAWNPDRGAYGYTF
CDR3nt: TGTGCCTGGAACCCTGACAGGGGGGCCTATGGCTACACCTTC

abundance: NA
j_gene: TRBJ1-2
v_gene: TRBV4-3
d_gene: TRBD1
CDR3aa: CASSPDGTAHYGYTF
CDR3nt: TGCGCCAGCAGCCCCGATGGGACAGCTCACTATGGCTACACCTTC

abundance: NA
j_gene: TRBJ1-1
v_gene: TRBV6-1
d_gene: NA
CDR3aa: CASRGAPVTEAFF
CDR3nt: TGTGCCAGCAGGGGGGCGCCAGTAACTGAAGCTTTCTTT

abundance: NA
j_gene: TRBJ1-1
v_gene: TRBV2
d_gene: NA
CDR3aa: CASSVYWAEAFF
CDR3nt: TGTGCCAGCAGTGTCTACTGGGCAGAAGCTTTCTTT

abundance: NA
j_gene: TRBJ1-2
v_gene: TRBV5-4
d_gene: NA
CDR3aa: CASSLDQGGYGYTF
CDR3nt: TGTGCCAGCAGCTTGGATCAGGGTGGCTACGGCTACACCTTC

abundance: NA
j_gene: TRBJ2-3
v_gene: TRBV13
d_gene: NA
CDR3aa: CASSQLGIAATQYF
CDR3nt: TGTGCCAGCAGCCAGTTGGGGATAGCGGCAACGCAGTATTTT

abundance: NA
j_gene: TRBJ2-3
v_gene: TRBV5-4
d_gene: TRBD1
CDR3aa: CASSPGPGGVTDTQYF
CDR3nt: TGTGCCAGCAGCCCCGGGCCAGGGGGCGTCACAGATACGCAGTATTTT

abundance: NA
j_gene: TRBJ2-1
v_gene: TRBV5-6
d_gene: TRBD1
CDR3aa: CASSPGTGKRNEQFF
CDR3nt: TGTGCCAGCAGCCCCGGGACAGGGAAGCGGAATGAGCAGTTCTTC

abundance: few
j_gene: TRBJ1-1
v_gene: TRBV29-1
d_gene: NA
CDR3aa: CSGGENTEAFF
CDR3nt: TGCAGCGGCGGAGAAAACACTGAAGCTTTCTTT

abundance: NA
j_gene: TRBJ2-3
v_gene: TRBV9
d_gene: NA
CDR3aa: CASSVAGRPSSTDTQYF
CDR3nt: TGTGCCAGCAGCGTAGCCGGGAGACCCTCTTCCACAGATACGCAGTATTTT

abundance: NA
j_gene: TRBJ1-5
v_gene: TRBV6-6
d_gene: TRBD1
CDR3aa: CASSYSEGALGQPQHF
CDR3nt: TGTGCCAGCAGTTACTCCGAGGGGGCGCTTGGACAGCCCCAGCATTTT

abundance: NA
j_gene: TRBJ2-7
v_gene: TRBV7-6
d_gene: NA
CDR3aa: CASSQGTYEQYF
CDR3nt: TGTGCCAGCAGCCAGGGTACCTACGAGCAGTACTTC

abundance: NA
j_gene: TRBJ1-1
v_gene: TRBV29-1
d_gene: NA
CDR3aa: CSVASRGNTEAFF
CDR3nt: TGCAGCGTCGCTTCGCGGGGAAACACTGAAGCTTTCTTT